This record looks at one T cell receptor beta chain sequence and its context. In the study's own analysis: Amplified reference gene primers provided the basis for estimating nucleated cell counts. The assay was immunoSEQ multiplex PCR, and TCRdb's table has in-frame clones only and misses some. V and J calls and clone size are copied from that table; D and trimming were computed from the DNA. In the table there are approximately 300,000 clones, roughly 90% of which are singletons. The sample is drawn from a study of blood T cell repertoires in COVID-19. In the study overall: Sites across the United States, Italy and Spain contributed samples from acute and convalescent COVID-19. The analysed material was cDNA or gDNA that came from T cells, B-cell-depleted T cells, or PBMCs.

The material sequenced was peripheral blood. The sequence derives from a man between 18 and 29 years old who had recovered from COVID-19.

CDR3 DNA: TGTGCCAGCAGCCTCCGGGACAGGGCCGGCGAGCAGTACTTC. It specifies CASSLRDRAGEQYF. V and J are TRBV14 and TRBJ2-7, with 9 bases matching TRBD1. The CDR3 has 14 residues. Germline V lookup: CDR1 SGHDN, CDR2 FVKESK. Trimming cost V 4 bases and J 6 bases; bases outside gene matches: 7.